The clone carrying this T cell receptor beta chain was seen only a few times. Its antigen remains unidentified. Trimming pared 3 bases from V and 2 bases from J, leaving 14 bases between. Germline values: CDR1 GTSNPN, CDR2 SVGIG (reference sequence). This CDR3 region has 14 residues. The data are from a study of beta chain features in type 1 diabetes. Study results and limitations: High-TCR-expressing cells could be over-represented by cDNA sequencing. The naive, central memory and Treg TCRB repertoires looked more alike in patients than they did in healthy donors. TCRB CDR3s from Type 1 diabetes patients were moderately but significantly shorter in all four CD4+ subsets.

Of the isolated RNA, all was reverse transcribed, and so the sequenced material was expressed TCRB transcripts. Repertoires were generated with immunoSEQ multiplex PCR, while TCRdb's copy carries only in-frame clones and drops some. The data hold fewer than 350,000 clones, with over 12% observed a single time. This chain uses TRBV30 with TRBJ2-7, with D possibly matching TRBD2 (5 bases). Sequencing was done on a sample of naive CD4+ T cells from blood. The TCR was taken from a man aged 18 to 30 with type 1 diabetes. The DNA for the CDR3 is TGTGCCTGGAGCCCTAGGACGGGAACCTACGAGCAGTACTTC. It codes for CAWSPRTGTYEQYF.